Presented here are 4 T cell receptor beta chains from one specimen sequenced in a study of vaccination and CD4 T cells after COVID-19 (dated 2022 in TCRdb). In the paper's terms, the treatment or condition label means: roughly 10-day PBMC culture with coronavirus spike peptide pools or control peptides (ViraFEST assay). Which antigens these TCRs recognize remains unknown. The receptor library was made with PCR. The sequencing machine was an Illumina iSeq 100. TCR sequencing of DNA from cultured CD4+ T cells used the Oncomine TCR Beta short-read assay at the Johns Hopkins FTIC core. TCRdb ran its own pipeline on the public reads, namely fastp trimming at Q25 and MiXCR clone calling, and kept in-frame beta chains. Identical CDR3 proteins give one entry, which carries the most common genes and DNA. This sample comprises about 8,500 distinct CDR3 sequences, 59% of them detected only once. Roughly 25% of the sample is in the top ten clones.

Sequencing input: CD4+ T cells from blood, cultured in vitro. The receptor set was obtained from a human donor who had recovered from COVID-19.

The chain recombines TRBV7-2 with TRBJ1-1; D is ambiguous. Germline V gene sequence: CDR1 SGHTA, CDR2 FQGNSA. The V gene lost 4 bases and the J gene lost 3 bases, with 9 bases spanning the gap. This CDR3 is 13 amino acids long. The CDR3 sequence: CASSSQVDTEAFF. The DNA of the CDR3 is TGTGCCAGCAGCTCTCAAGTCGACACTGAAGCTTTCTTT.

The chain joins TRBV7-2 to TRBJ1-2; D is ambiguous. The CDR3 is 14 residues long. V was clipped by 5 bases and J by 5 bases, with 15 bases between them. CDR1 and CDR2 from the germline V gene are SGHTA and FQGNSA. The CDR3 spells CASSPKEKLYGYTF. CDR3 nucleotides: TGTGCCAGCAGCCCAAAGGAGAAGCTATATGGCTACACCTTC.

This clonotype was picked up one time. This sequence joins TRBV19 and TRBJ2-7; either TRBD1 or TRBD2 may supply D (5 bases each). This CDR3 region has 12 residues. With 4 bases removed from V and 9 bases from J, the gap between germline ends came to 13 bases. CDR1 LNHDA and CDR2 SQIVND come from the germline V gene (reference sequence). DNA of the CDR3: TGTGCCAGTAGTACCCCTCGGGGCGGGCAGTACTTC. This sequence encodes CASSTPRGGQYF.

V is TRBV7-2 and J is TRBJ1-5; D gene ambiguous. This CDR3 is built from 14 residues. Trimming took 3 bases from V and 6 from J, leaving 12 bases between them. Germline-derived CDR1 and CDR2 are SGHTA and FQGNSA. The CDR3 DNA sequence: TGTGCCAGCAGCTTGGTCCCCCTCAGTCAGCCCCAGCATTTT. It codes for CASSLVPLSQPQHF.